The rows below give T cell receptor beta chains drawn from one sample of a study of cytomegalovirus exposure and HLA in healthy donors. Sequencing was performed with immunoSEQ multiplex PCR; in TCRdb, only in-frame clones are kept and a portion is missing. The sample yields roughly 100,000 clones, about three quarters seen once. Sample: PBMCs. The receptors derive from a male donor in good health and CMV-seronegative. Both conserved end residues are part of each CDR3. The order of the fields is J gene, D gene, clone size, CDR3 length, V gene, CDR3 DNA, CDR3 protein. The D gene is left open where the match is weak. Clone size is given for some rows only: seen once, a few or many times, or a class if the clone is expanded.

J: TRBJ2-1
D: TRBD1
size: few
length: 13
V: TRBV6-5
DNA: TGTGCCAGCAGGACTACAGGGGGCGTCGGGCAGTTCTTC
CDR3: CASRTTGGVGQFF

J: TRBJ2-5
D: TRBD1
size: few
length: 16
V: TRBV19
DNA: TGTGCCAGTAGTATAGGGCAGACAGGGGGCTTGGAGACCCAGTACTTC
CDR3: CASSIGQTGGLETQYF

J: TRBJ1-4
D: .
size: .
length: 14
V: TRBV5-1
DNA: TGCGCCAGCAGCTCGGGAGGAGGTTATGAAAAACTGTTTTTT
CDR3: CASSSGGGYEKLFF

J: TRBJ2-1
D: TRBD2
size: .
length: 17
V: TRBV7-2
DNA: TGTGCCAGCACCCCTGGAGCTAGCGGGACTTTATACAATGAGCAGTTCTTC
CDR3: CASTPGASGTLYNEQFF

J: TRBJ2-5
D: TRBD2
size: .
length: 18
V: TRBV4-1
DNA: TGCGCCAGCAGCCAGCTGACTAGCGGGAGTATCATCCAAGAGACCCAGTACTTC
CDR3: CASSQLTSGSIIQETQYF

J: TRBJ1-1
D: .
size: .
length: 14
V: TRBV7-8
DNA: TGTGCCAGCACCAGACAGATAAAGAACACTGAAGCTTTCTTT
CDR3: CASTRQIKNTEAFF

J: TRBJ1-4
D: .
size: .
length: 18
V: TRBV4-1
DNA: TGCGCCAGCAGCCAAGGGCCGCGGCTTAATTCAACTAATGAAAAACTGTTTTTT
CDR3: CASSQGPRLNSTNEKLFF

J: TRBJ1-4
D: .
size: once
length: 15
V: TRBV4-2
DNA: TGTGCCAGCAGCCAAGATAAGGGGTATGGTGAAAAACTGTTTTTT
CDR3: CASSQDKGYGEKLFF

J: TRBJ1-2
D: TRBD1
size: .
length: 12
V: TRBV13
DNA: TGTGCCAGCAGGCGGGACAGGGTTAGCTACACCTTC
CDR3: CASRRDRVSYTF

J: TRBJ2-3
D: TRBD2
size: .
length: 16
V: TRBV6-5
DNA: TGTGCCAGCAGTTGGGCAGCGGGAGGGCGCACAGATACGCAGTATTTT
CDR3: CASSWAAGGRTDTQYF